Listed below are T cell receptor beta chains from one sample, sequenced in a study of blood T cell repertoires in COVID-19. Profiling relied on immunoSEQ multiplex PCR, and the TCRdb table lists in-frame clones only, not all of them. The repertoire has 300,000 to 350,000 clones, more than 75% of them found once; the top ten carry roughly 3.4%. The specimen was peripheral blood. The receptors stem from a woman between 18 and 30 years old who had recovered from COVID-19. Each CDR3 is given with its conserved first and last residue. D genes are given only for firm matches. Some rows mark clone size as missing; the rest say once, few, many or name a class of expanded clone.

TRBV15	TRBD1	TRBJ1-1	-	TGTGCCACCGGAATACAGGGGGGCACTGAAGCTTTCTTT	CATGIQGGTEAFF
TRBV10-3	TRBD1	TRBJ1-6	few	TGTGCCATCAGTGGGACAGGGGGTAATTCACCCCTCCACTTT	CAISGTGGNSPLHF
TRBV6-1	TRBD2	TRBJ2-3	-	TGTGCCAGCAGTGAAAACCTAGCGGGAAGCACAGATACGCAGTATTTT	CASSENLAGSTDTQYF
TRBV6-5	-	TRBJ1-3	-	TGTGCCAGCACCGTCCGCAGGGGCACAAACACCATATATTTT	CASTVRRGTNTIYF
TRBV3-1/TRBV3-2	TRBD2	TRBJ2-3	once	TGTGCCAGCAGCCAAGAAATCTGGTGTCTAGCGGGAGTTGTTGGCACAGATACGCAGTATTTT	CASSQEIWCLAGVVGTDTQYF
TRBV9	TRBD1	TRBJ1-3	-	TGTGCCAGCAGCCGCATCGGGACAGGGTTGGAAAACACCATATATTTT	CASSRIGTGLENTIYF
TRBV11-3	TRBD1	TRBJ1-2	once	TGTGCCAGCAGCTTAAGTTTTCGGACAGGGGGCGTTCGTTATGATGGCTACACCTTC	CASSLSFRTGGVRYDGYTF
TRBV19	-	TRBJ1-5	-	TGTGCCAGTAGTCCGATACCCAAGGGACAATATAGCAATCAGCCCCAGCATTTT	CASSPIPKGQYSNQPQHF
TRBV10-2	TRBD2	TRBJ2-3	-	TGCGCCAGCAGAGGGACTAACACAGATACGCAGTATTTT	CASRGTNTDTQYF
TRBV6-5	-	TRBJ1-2	-	TGTGCCAGCAGTCGAAACAGGAATATTGGCTACACCTTC	CASSRNRNIGYTF
TRBV24-1	TRBD1	TRBJ2-3	-	TGTGCCACCAGTGATCGTGGACAGGGTATAGATACGCAGTATTTT	CATSDRGQGIDTQYF
TRBV27	-	TRBJ1-1	-	TGTGCCAGCAGTTTTGGGAGGGGGGGAGGCAAGGAAGCTTTCTTT	CASSFGRGGGKEAFF
TRBV9	-	TRBJ2-2	-	TGTGCCAGCAGCGTGCGATTCGCGAACACCGGGGAGCTGTTTTTT	CASSVRFANTGELFF
TRBV5-1	TRBD2	TRBJ2-1	-	TGCGCCAGCAGCCAGGGACTAGCGGGAGGAAATGAGCAGTTCTTC	CASSQGLAGGNEQFF
TRBV10-1	TRBD2	TRBJ2-3	-	TGCGCCAGTTCTCGGCTAGCGGATACCGCTGATACGCAGTATTTT	CASSRLADTADTQYF
TRBV11-3	TRBD1	TRBJ1-2	-	TGTGCCAGCAGCTCGACCTCGACAGGGAACTATGGCTACACCTTC	CASSSTSTGNYGYTF
TRBV6-5	TRBD1	TRBJ1-4	-	TGTGCCAGCAGTTATGGGACAGGAAATGAAAAACTGTTTTTT	CASSYGTGNEKLFF
TRBV5-5	TRBD2	TRBJ2-1	-	TGTGCCAGCAGCGAGCGGGAGAACAATGAGCAGTTCTTC	CASSERENNEQFF
TRBV6-5	-	TRBJ1-2	few	TGTGCCAGCAGCCAATCGTCCGCGGGTGGCTACACCTTC	CASSQSSAGGYTF
TRBV12-5	-	TRBJ1-5	-	TGTGCTAGTGGTCCCCACGATTCGCAGACAGCCTCGGGTCAGCCCCAGCATTTT	CASGPHDSQTASGQPQHF
TRBV6-5	TRBD1	TRBJ1-2	-	TGTGCCAGCAAATCCGGGACAGGGGTAAATGGCTACACCTTC	CASKSGTGVNGYTF
TRBV27	-	TRBJ1-6	-	TGTGCCAGCAGTTTAGTCTTTTATTCGGGGGATGATAATTCACCCCTCCACTTT	CASSLVFYSGDDNSPLHF
TRBV18	-	TRBJ1-2	-	TGTGCCAGCTCACAATCGACAGGCCCAGCTAACTATGGCTACACCTTC	CASSQSTGPANYGYTF
TRBV10-3	-	TRBJ1-5	-	TGTGCCATCAGTGCAGGAATCAATCAGCCCCAGCATTTT	CAISAGINQPQHF
TRBV24-1	TRBD1	TRBJ2-1	few	TGTGCCACTACGAGCCCCGGGACAGGGCTGTACAATGAGCAGTTCTTC	CATTSPGTGLYNEQFF
TRBV29-1	-	TRBJ1-1	-	TGCAGCGTTGAAGAGGGGGGTAACACTGAAGCTTTCTTT	CSVEEGGNTEAFF
TRBV27	TRBD2	TRBJ2-4	-	TGTGCCAGCAGTTTATTTGGCGGGAGCACATACATTCAGTACTTC	CASSLFGGSTYIQYF
TRBV28	-	TRBJ1-2	-	TGTGCCAGCAGGGCGGAGGGATATGGCTACACCTTC	CASRAEGYGYTF
TRBV4-1	-	TRBJ2-2	-	TGCGCCAGCAGCCAAGCCGGAGGACTTAACGGGGAGCTGTTTTTT	CASSQAGGLNGELFF
TRBV7-8	TRBD2	TRBJ2-1	-	TGTGCCAGCAGCTTAGCGCGTGGGGCTAGCGGGAGCAATGAGCAGTTCTTC	CASSLARGASGSNEQFF